This TCR beta chain came from a study of shared clonotypes between healthy human individuals. With regard to this clone: Antigen unknown.

General study points: Relative to memory subsets, naive subsets generally showed larger estimated richness. Sampling included only blood; tissue repertoires likely differ. Clonotype sharing across donors was expected to vary with sequencing depth. Rarefaction exposed incomplete sorted-subset sequencing despite large depth.

Method: immunoSEQ multiplex PCR; TCRdb's copy keeps in-frame clones and lacks some. The sample lists roughly 2.5 million clones, approximately 94% seen once, with 0.13% to 0.15% in the top ten. Trimming shortened V by 4 bases and J by 5 bases, and 12 bases separated the two germline ends. This CDR3 is built from 14 residues. This clonotype originated in a man between 18 and 29 years old in good health. The chain uses TRBV23-1 and TRBJ1-5, with TRBD1 as a possible D gene (6 bases). TRBV23-1 is an ORF; its function is uncertain. Material for sequencing was naive CD4+ T cells sorted from blood. Subset meaning: CD45RA+ positively selected. The chain's CDR3 is CASSLGGGHQPQHF. The CDR3, as DNA: TGCGCCAGCAGTCTAGGGGGGGGGCATCAGCCCCAGCATTTT.